The 22 T cell receptor beta chains reported below all come from one sample, sequenced in a study of human thymus T cells. TCRdb's copy holds only in-frame clones and misses some; the assay was immunoSEQ multiplex PCR. The sample lists about 44,000 clones; about 94% were seen once. Sequenced input: blood. The receptors shown here come from a boy less than two years old with a congenital heart defect but otherwise immunologically healthy.

The chain uses TRBV6-5 and TRBJ1-1, with D possibly being TRBD1 (6 bases). CDR3 length: 15 residues. Trimming pared 4 bases from V and 0 bases from J, leaving 12 bases between. Germline loops: CDR1 MNHEY, CDR2 SVGAGI. The CDR3 protein is CASSSKDRLNTEAFF. CDR3 DNA sequence: TGTGCCAGCAGTTCCAAGGACAGATTGAACACTGAAGCTTTCTTT.

V is TRBV6-5 and J is TRBJ1-2; TRBD1 matches 12 bases. The V gene end was trimmed by 6 bases and the J gene end by 5 bases; junction bases not matched to a gene: 4. The V gene's germline CDR1 is MNHEY and CDR2 SVGAGI. The CDR3 is 14 residues long. The chain's CDR3 is CASRRDRGLYGYTF. The CDR3 DNA sequence: TGTGCCAGCAGGCGGGACAGGGGGCTTTATGGCTACACCTTC.

The rearrangement uses TRBV6-6 and TRBJ1-2, with D maybe TRBD1 (6 bases). The CDR3 extends over 14 amino acids. The germline gives CDR1 MNHNY, CDR2 SVGAGI (reference sequence). Trimming shortened V by 2 bases and J by 6 bases, and 13 bases separated the two germline ends. CDR3 sequence (DNA): TGTGCCAGCAGTTACGTAAGGGGGAGAGATGGCTACACCTTC. It encodes CASSYVRGRDGYTF.

The chain has TRBV28 and TRBJ2-7; 10 bases fit TRBD1. The V gene end was trimmed by 4 bases and the J gene end by 2 bases; junction bases not matched to a gene: 8. Per germline, CDR1 MDHEN and CDR2 SYDVKM. The CDR3 is made up of 16 amino acids. CDR3: CASSSRRDRGAYEQYF. CDR3 DNA sequence: TGTGCCAGCAGTTCCCGCCGGGACAGGGGCGCCTACGAGCAGTACTTC.

This clone was recorded once. The chain has TRBV27 and TRBJ1-5, with D uncertain. The germline V and J ends were trimmed by 2 bases and 2 bases, with 10 bases remaining between them. Per the germline V gene, CDR1 is MNHEY and CDR2 is SMNVEV (reference sequence). This CDR3 has 15 amino acids. The CDR3 sequence: CASSLILGRNQPQHF. For the CDR3, the DNA is TGTGCCAGCAGTTTAATCCTAGGACGCAATCAGCCCCAGCATTTT.

The chain is built from TRBV18 and TRBJ1-2, with TRBD1 matching 8 bases. CDR1 is KGHSH and CDR2 is LQKENI in the germline V gene. There are 15 residues in the CDR3. With 5 bases clipped from V and 5 bases from J, the junction kept 10 bases outside the gene matches. The CDR3 reads CASSIFDRGQYGYTF. CDR3 sequence (DNA): TGTGCCAGCTCAATATTCGACAGGGGACAATATGGCTACACCTTC.

This clone was observed once. One end of the junction is discordant with germline, which a read error may explain. Other DNA variants within this sample encode the same CDR3. This chain joins TRBV6-1 and TRBJ1-5, with a tentative D call TRBD1 (5 bases). The CDR3 extends over 14 amino acids. The germline gives CDR1 MNHNS, CDR2 SASEGT. This CDR3 reads CASRAGHSNQPQHF. In DNA, the CDR3 is TGCGCCAGCAGAGCCGGACATAGCAATCAGCCCCAGCATTTT.

The V call is TRBV12-5, the J call TRBJ2-7; no reliable D call. Trimming took 6 bases from V and 4 from J, leaving 4 bases between them. Germline V gives CDR1 LGHNT, CDR2 FRNRAP. The length of the CDR3 is 10 residues. The CDR3 spells CASGYYEQYF. The CDR3 coding sequence is TGTGCTAGTGGGTATTACGAGCAGTACTTC.

The CDR3 here is CASSYSGRGKGEQFF. CDR3 nucleotides: TGTGCCAGCAGTTACTCGGGTCGGGGGAAGGGTGAGCAGTTCTTC. The chain carries TRBV6-5 and TRBJ2-1; D perhaps matches TRBD2 (6 bases). The V gene lost 0 bases and the J gene lost 9 bases, with 15 bases spanning the gap. Germline V CDR1 and CDR2: MNHEY, SVGAGI. This CDR3 has 15 residues.

The chain is built from TRBV30 and TRBJ2-7; D ambiguous. V shed 3 bases and J shed 0 bases, with 9 bases lying between them. The CDR3 length is 13 residues. Germline V gives CDR1 GTSNPN, CDR2 SVGIG (reference sequence). Here the CDR3 reads CAWRAGPSYEQYF. The CDR3 coding sequence is TGTGCCTGGAGGGCCGGGCCCTCCTACGAGCAGTACTTC.

This chain links TRBV9 with TRBJ2-5; D possibly corresponds to TRBD2 (5 bases). CDR1 and CDR2 from the germline V gene are SGDLS and YYNGEE. The CDR3 loop spans 17 amino acids. The V end lost 0 bases, the J end lost 4 bases, and 19 bases lay between the germline ends. The CDR3 is CASSVEPSIGPTETQYF. CDR3 coding DNA: TGTGCCAGCAGCGTAGAGCCTAGCATCGGGCCAACAGAGACCCAGTACTTC.

The chain has TRBV27 and TRBJ1-2; TRBD1 agrees at 8 bases. CDR1 MNHEY and CDR2 SMNVEV come from the germline V gene (reference sequence). Trimming cost V 6 bases and J 4 bases; bases outside gene matches: 1. This CDR3 is 12 amino acids long. CDR3 region: CASRQGGYGYTF. The CDR3 nucleotides are TGTGCCAGCAGACAGGGGGGCTATGGCTACACCTTC.

This rearrangement joins TRBV9 to TRBJ1-5; D is unclear. The CDR3 spans 13 residues. The germline V gene has CDR1 SGDLS and CDR2 YYNGEE. The ends were cut back, 1 base at V and 10 bases at J, with 12 bases in the middle. CDR3 sequence (DNA): TGTGCCAGCAGCGTAACCGGCCTTGGACCCCAGCATTTT. Its translation: CASSVTGLGPQHF.

This chain connects TRBV27 to TRBJ1-4; D possibly corresponds to TRBD1 (6 bases). The CDR3 is 14 residues long. V lost 5 bases and J 5 bases, leaving 12 bases between the germline ends. The germline V gene encodes CDR1 MNHEY and CDR2 SMNVEV (reference sequence). As DNA, the CDR3 is TGTGCCAGCAGTGAGGCGCAGGGGAATGAAAAACTGTTTTTT. It codes for CASSEAQGNEKLFF. Variable domain in full (rest from reference TRBV27 and TRBJ1-4): EAQVTQNPRYLITVTGKKLTVTCSQNMNHEYMSWYRQDPGLGLRQIYYSMNVEVTDKGDVPEGYKVSRKEKRNFPLILESPSPNQTSLYFCASSEAQGNEKLFFGSGTQLSVL.

This clone has more than one count but fewer than ten. The CDR3 DNA follows: TGTGCCAGCAGCTCGGGACGGAGCTACGGCTACACCTTC. Translating gives CASSSGRSYGYTF. This chain uses TRBV13 with TRBJ1-2, with D tentatively TRBD1 (5 bases). The CDR3 consists of 13 residues. V gave up 4 bases and J gave up 8 bases, with 14 bases separating them. CDR1 is PRHDT and CDR2 is FYEKMQ in the germline V gene (reference sequence).

This clone was recorded once. The chain couples TRBV5-1 to TRBJ2-5; a possible D gene is TRBD1 (6 bases). V dropped 0 bases and J dropped 0 bases, with 9 bases sitting between them. CDR3 length: 15 amino acids. Germline-derived CDR1 and CDR2 are SGHRS and YFSETQ. As DNA, the CDR3 is TGCGCCAGCAGCTTGGCCGGGACAAACCAAGAGACCCAGTACTTC. This sequence encodes CASSLAGTNQETQYF.

The rearrangement uses TRBV7-2 and TRBJ2-7; 9 positions agree with TRBD2. V lost 4 bases and J lost 4; bases outside the gene matches: 2. The CDR3 has 13 amino acids. Germline V gene lookup returns CDR1 SGHTA and CDR2 FQGNSA. CDR3 sequence (DNA): TGTGCCAGCAGCTCTAGCGGGGTATACGAGCAGTACTTC. Protein: CASSSSGVYEQYF.

The rearrangement links TRBV6-4 to TRBJ1-2; D remains unclear. The CDR3 totals 11 residues. CDR1 is MRHNA, CDR2 SNTAGT, per germline. Trimming took 8 bases from V and 2 from J, leaving 6 bases between them. Here the CDR3 DNA reads TGTGCCAGCCCTTCGAACTATGGCTACACCTTC. This codes for CASPSNYGYTF.

The V gene is TRBV13, the J gene TRBJ1-1, with D tentatively TRBD1 (6 bases). Germline-derived CDR1 and CDR2 are PRHDT and FYEKMQ (reference sequence). The CDR3 sequence is 15 residues long. V lost 2 bases, J lost 1 base, and 11 bases lay in between. This CDR3 is CASSLPTGWNTEAFF. The CDR3 bases are TGTGCCAGCAGCTTACCGACAGGTTGGAACACTGAAGCTTTCTTT.

The chain employs TRBV9 and TRBJ2-3; 7 bases agree with TRBD2. The CDR3 is 14 residues long. Trimming cost V 4 bases and J 3 bases; bases outside gene matches: 5. Germline assignment: CDR1 SGDLS and CDR2 YYNGEE. CDR3 nucleotides: TGTGCCAGCAGCTTGGGGAGGGGAACAGATACGCAGTATTTT. Translated: CASSLGRGTDTQYF.

The genes are TRBV7-6 and TRBJ2-3; D unclear. CDR3 length: 12 residues. Germline V gene data show CDR1 as SGHVS and CDR2 as FNYEAQ. Between the trimmed V and J ends, which lost 5 bases and 2 bases, there was a span of 5 bases. The CDR3 DNA is TGTGCCAGCAGCGACTTCACAGATACGCAGTATTTT. This gives the protein CASSDFTDTQYF.

The J gene is TRBJ2-5, the V gene TRBV12-5; a possible D gene is TRBD2 (5 bases). V was pared by 7 bases and J by 5 bases, with 17 bases between. This CDR3 is built from 14 residues. Looked up from germline, CDR1 is LGHNT and CDR2 is FRNRAP. The CDR3 DNA is TGTGCTAGTGCCCCCGGGAACCTGATCGAGACCCAGTACTTC. Protein: CASAPGNLIETQYF.